The rows below give T cell receptor beta chains drawn from one sample of a study of radiation and T cells in renal cell carcinoma. Profiled with immunoSEQ multiplex PCR; TCRdb holds only in-frame clones, not every one. The sample gives about 140,000 clones, approximately 87% of which show up once; roughly a quarter is in the top ten. Sequences were derived from blood, sampled from a patient whose treatment included radiotherapy and nephrectomy. Receptors originate from a woman aged 45 to 65 with renal cell carcinoma. Each CDR3 is given with its conserved first and last residue. A D gene is named only where the DNA matches it firmly. Clone size is given for some rows only: seen once, a few or many times, or a class if the clone is expanded.

>NA|TRBJ1-2|TRBV5-4|NA
CASSQDLGGDYGYTF
TGTGCCAGCAGCCAAGATTTAGGAGGGGACTATGGCTACACCTTC
>NA|TRBJ2-1|TRBV5-6|NA
CASSFDSSYNEQFF
TGTGCCAGCAGCTTCGATAGCTCCTACAATGAGCAGTTCTTC
>TRBD1|TRBJ2-6|TRBV10-3|few
CAISGDRDTNVLTF
TGTGCCATCAGTGGGGACAGGGATACCAACGTCCTGACTTTC
>TRBD1|TRBJ1-2|TRBV2|NA
CASRDGQGSYTF
TGTGCCAGCAGAGACGGACAGGGAAGCTACACCTTC
>NA|TRBJ2-4|TRBV19|once
CASSSGSLDIQYF
TGTGCCAGTAGCAGCGGTTCATTAGACATTCAGTACTTC
>NA|TRBJ1-1|TRBV19|NA
CASSIEGNTEAFF
TGTGCCAGTAGTATAGAGGGGAACACTGAAGCTTTCTTT
>NA|TRBJ1-6|TRBV7-2|NA
CASSLGAGALHF
TGTGCCAGCAGCTTAGGAGCAGGGGCCCTCCACTTT
>NA|TRBJ2-2|TRBV5-1|NA
CASSLAGRGSSSMGELFF
TGCGCCAGCAGCTTGGCCGGCAGGGGTTCATCCTCTATGGGGGAGCTGTTTTTT
>NA|TRBJ1-1|TRBV19|few
CASSIGTGANTEAFF
TGTGCCAGTAGTATCGGCACAGGAGCAAACACTGAAGCTTTCTTT
>NA|TRBJ1-2|TRBV7-2|NA
CASSPGTVFYGYTF
TGTGCCAGCAGCCCCGGTACCGTTTTCTATGGCTACACCTTC
>TRBD1|TRBJ1-2|TRBV5-6|NA
CASSPKGTGGADGYTF
TGTGCCAGCAGCCCCAAAGGGACAGGGGGCGCGGATGGCTACACCTTC
>NA|TRBJ1-5|TRBV4-3|once
CASSQDFQGNYQPQHF
TGCGCCAGCAGCCAAGATTTCCAGGGGAACTATCAGCCCCAGCATTTT
>NA|TRBJ2-7|TRBV7-9|NA
CASSAEASYEQYF
TGTGCCAGCAGCGCCGAGGCCTCCTACGAGCAGTACTTC
>NA|TRBJ1-1|TRBV6-5|NA
CASSRTANTEAFF
TGTGCCAGCAGCCGCACTGCTAACACTGAAGCTTTCTTT
>NA|TRBJ2-3|TRBV4-3|NA
CASSQDPATSTDTQYF
TGCGCCAGCAGCCAAGATCCTGCGACTAGTACAGATACGCAGTATTTT
>NA|TRBJ1-4|TRBV28|NA
CASSLGGVNEKLFF
TGTGCCAGCAGTTTAGGGGGGGTGAATGAAAAACTGTTTTTT
>NA|TRBJ2-3|TRBV4-3|NA
CASSQNQQQDTQYF
TGCGCCAGCAGCCAAAATCAGCAGCAGGATACGCAGTATTTT
>NA|TRBJ1-1|TRBV4-2|NA
CASSRYPEAFF
TGTGCCAGCAGCAGATATCCTGAAGCTTTCTTT
>NA|TRBJ2-1|TRBV4-3|NA
CASSQGFGSGRNEQFF
TGCGCCAGCAGCCAAGGGTTTGGTAGCGGTAGGAATGAGCAGTTCTTC
>NA|TRBJ1-2|TRBV5-1|NA
CASSLDPGYGYTF
TGCGCCAGCAGCTTGGACCCCGGCTATGGCTACACCTTC
>NA|TRBJ1-2|TRBV6-5|NA
CASSHLGNSYGYTF
TGTGCCAGCAGCCACCTGGGGAATAGCTATGGCTACACCTTC
>TRBD1|TRBJ2-5|TRBV27|NA
CASSFVGTGGREQYF
TGTGCCAGCAGCTTTGTTGGGACAGGGGGGAGAGAGCAGTACTTC
>TRBD2|TRBJ2-5|TRBV5-6|NA
CASSLPTASGGETQYF
TGTGCCAGCAGTCTCCCCACGGCTAGCGGCGGGGAGACCCAGTACTTC
>NA|TRBJ2-2|TRBV30|NA
CAWSFTNTGELFF
TGTGCCTGGAGTTTCACGAACACCGGGGAGCTGTTTTTT
>NA|TRBJ2-1|TRBV7-2|NA
CASSLPTRDEQFF
TGTGCCAGCAGCTTACCGACCCGCGATGAGCAGTTCTTC
>NA|TRBJ2-7|TRBV6-5|NA
CASSYGTDYEQYF
TGTGCCAGCAGTTACGGCACCGACTACGAGCAGTACTTC
>NA|TRBJ1-5|TRBV9|once
CASSVASGHQPQHF
TGTGCCAGCAGCGTAGCTTCAGGGCATCAGCCCCAGCATTTT
>TRBD2|TRBJ2-7|TRBV6-5|NA
CASSPLAGAYEQYF
TGTGCCAGCAGTCCACTAGCGGGAGCCTACGAGCAGTACTTC
>TRBD1|TRBJ2-3|TRBV6-6|NA
CASGTDLTDTQYF
TGTGCCAGCGGGACAGACCTCACAGATACGCAGTATTTT
>NA|TRBJ1-2|TRBV5-6|once
CASSFGGGAIGGYTF
TGTGCCAGCAGCTTCGGCGGGGGCGCGATAGGGGGCTACACCTTC
>TRBD1|TRBJ1-2|TRBV5-1|few
CASSDSTGNYGYTF
TGCGCCAGCAGCGATTCGACAGGGAACTATGGCTACACCTTC
>NA|TRBJ1-2|TRBV30|NA
CAWRRVELYGYTF
TGTGCCTGGAGGAGGGTTGAGTTATATGGCTACACCTTC
>NA|TRBJ1-5|TRBV7-2|NA
CASSLVGSSNQPQHF
TGTGCCAGCAGCTTAGTCGGCAGTAGCAATCAGCCCCAGCATTTT